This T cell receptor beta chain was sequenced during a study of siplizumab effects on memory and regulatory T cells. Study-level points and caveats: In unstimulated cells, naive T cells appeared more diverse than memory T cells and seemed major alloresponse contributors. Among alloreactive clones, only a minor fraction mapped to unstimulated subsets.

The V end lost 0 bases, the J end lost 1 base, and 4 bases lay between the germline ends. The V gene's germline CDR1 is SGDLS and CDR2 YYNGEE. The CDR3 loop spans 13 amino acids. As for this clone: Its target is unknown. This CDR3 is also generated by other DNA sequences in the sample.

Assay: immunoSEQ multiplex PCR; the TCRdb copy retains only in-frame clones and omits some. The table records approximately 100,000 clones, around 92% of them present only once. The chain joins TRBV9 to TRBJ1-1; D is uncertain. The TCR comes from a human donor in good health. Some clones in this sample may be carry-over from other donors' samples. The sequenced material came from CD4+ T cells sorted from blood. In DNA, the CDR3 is TGTGCCAGCAGCGTAGCGCAGAACACTGAAGCTTTCTTT. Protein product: CASSVAQNTEAFF.